This paragraph reports one T cell receptor (beta chain). This record comes from a study of T cell responses to AZD1222 COVID-19 vaccine. The germline CDR1 and CDR2 sequences are SNHLY and FYNNEI. This CDR3 contains 14 residues. V lost 5 bases, J lost 4 bases, and 14 bases lay in between. The data were produced by immunoSEQ multiplex PCR, yet TCRdb's version contains in-frame clones alone and is incomplete. The table has about 100,000 clones, roughly 87% seen once; the top ten hold approximately 17%. The clonotype comes from an adult in good health. This sample comprised peripheral blood, obtained on day 0 of AZD1222 vaccination. The V and J genes are TRBV2 and TRBJ1-2; D uncertain. The CDR3 spells CASSHDNRVYGYTF. In DNA, the CDR3 is TGTGCCAGCAGTCATGACAACAGAGTCTATGGCTACACCTTC.